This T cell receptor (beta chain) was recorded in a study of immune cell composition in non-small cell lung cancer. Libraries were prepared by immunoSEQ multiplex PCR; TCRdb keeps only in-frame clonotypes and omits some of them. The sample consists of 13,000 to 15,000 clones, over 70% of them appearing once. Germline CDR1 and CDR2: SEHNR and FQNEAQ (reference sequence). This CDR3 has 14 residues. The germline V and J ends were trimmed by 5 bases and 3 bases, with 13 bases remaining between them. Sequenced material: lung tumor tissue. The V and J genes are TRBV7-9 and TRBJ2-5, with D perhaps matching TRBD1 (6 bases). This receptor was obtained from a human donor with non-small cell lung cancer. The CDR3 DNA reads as TGTGCCAGCAGCGCCGGACAGAGAGAAGAGACCCAGTACTTC. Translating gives CASSAGQREETQYF.